These 14 T cell receptor beta chains were all obtained from the same sample, sequenced in a study of control samples from healthy donors and cancer patients. Assay used: immunoSEQ multiplex PCR; TCRdb lists only in-frame clones, some missing. The sample has around 140,000 clones, approximately 93% seen once. Sequencing was carried out using blood. Receptors were obtained from a man between 18 and 29 years old in good health.

V usage is TRBV5-6 and J usage is TRBJ1-1; the D gene is possibly TRBD1 (6 bases). Germline-derived CDR1 and CDR2 are SGHDT and YYEEEE. Between the trimmed V and J ends, which lost 3 bases and 3 bases, there was a span of 15 bases. This CDR3 has 15 amino acids. CDR3 loop: CASSSAPGDYTEAFF. In DNA form, the CDR3 reads TGTGCCAGCAGCTCCGCCCCAGGGGACTACACTGAAGCTTTCTTT.

The chain joins TRBV27 to TRBJ1-5, with D possibly TRBD1 on 6 matching bases. V was cut by 6 bases and J by 9 bases, with 18 bases left in between. Per the germline V gene, CDR1 is MNHEY and CDR2 is SMNVEV (reference sequence). The CDR3 consists of 14 residues. The CDR3 protein is CASRKRTELGPQHF. CDR3 bases: TGTGCCAGCAGAAAGCGGACAGAGTTGGGGCCCCAGCATTTT.

This clone was recorded only once. The rearrangement joins TRBV27 to TRBJ2-1; perhaps D is TRBD1 or TRBD2 (5 bases each). V was pared by 5 bases and J by 4 bases, with 15 bases between. The CDR3 runs to 15 residues. Germline V lookup: CDR1 MNHEY, CDR2 SMNVEV (reference sequence). The CDR3 loop is CASSLGTLGYNEQFF. CDR3 in DNA: TGTGCCAGCAGTCTAGGGACGTTGGGATACAATGAGCAGTTCTTC.

A few counts support this clone. The chain couples TRBV2 to TRBJ1-5; no firm D call. Germline CDR1 and CDR2: SNHLY and FYNNEI. Trimming pared 4 bases from V and 0 bases from J, leaving 4 bases between. This CDR3 is 13 amino acids long. The CDR3 sequence: CASSADSNQPQHF. The DNA for the CDR3 is TGTGCCAGCAGTGCAGATAGCAATCAGCCCCAGCATTTT.

The chain is built from TRBV25-1 and TRBJ2-3; D is perhaps TRBD2 (5 bases). The CDR3 covers 13 residues. The germline CDR1 and CDR2 sequences are MGHDK and SYGVNS. The V end was cut by 0 bases, the J end by 4 bases, with 5 bases between. The CDR3 sequence: CASSEYGADTQYF. As DNA, the CDR3 is TGTGCCAGCAGTGAATACGGGGCAGATACGCAGTATTTT.

The V and J genes are TRBV4-3 and TRBJ2-5, with TRBD2 matching 11 bases. Trimming removed 5 bases from V and 3 bases from J; junction bases left unmatched: 11. The germline V gene has CDR1 LGHNA and CDR2 YSLEER. CDR3 size: 17 residues. CDR3 sequence (DNA): TGCGCCAGCAGCTCTAGGACTAGCGGGCCCTGGAAAGAGACCCAGTACTTC. It is translated as CASSSRTSGPWKETQYF.

The gene calls are TRBV4-1 and TRBJ1-1; D gene unclear. The CDR3 extends over 16 amino acids. Germline CDR1 MGHRA, CDR2 YSYEKL. V was trimmed by 0 bases and J by 1 base, leaving 12 bases between them. DNA for the CDR3: TGCGCCAGCAGCCAAGATTCCGGAACGGGGAACACTGAAGCTTTCTTT. Translated, it gives CASSQDSGTGNTEAFF.

The rearrangement uses TRBV6-5 and TRBJ2-3; D unclear. The germline gives CDR1 MNHEY, CDR2 SVGAGI. This CDR3 is 12 amino acids long. V was clipped by 7 bases and J by 0 bases, with 5 bases between them. In DNA, the CDR3 is TGTGCCAGCAAAACTAGCACAGATACGCAGTATTTT. Protein product: CASKTSTDTQYF.

This clone appeared a few times. CDR3 in amino acids: CASSFWGRGREPQHF. CDR3 nucleotide sequence: TGTGCCAGCAGCTTTTGGGGAAGGGGCAGGGAGCCCCAGCATTTT. V gene TRBV5-6 combines with J gene TRBJ1-5, with D possibly TRBD1 on 5 matching bases. CDR3 length: 15 residues. From germline, CDR1 is SGHDT and CDR2 YYEEEE. V gave up 2 bases and J gave up 8 bases, with 17 bases separating them.

Note on this clone: The same CDR3 can be traced to other DNA sequences in this sample. The chain joins TRBV28 to TRBJ1-1; D may be TRBD1 (6 bases). This CDR3 has 17 residues. Trimming took 2 bases from V and 6 from J, leaving 22 bases between them. CDR1 MDHEN and CDR2 SYDVKM come from the germline V gene. The CDR3 spells CASSLGGGGSGISEAFF. The DNA for the CDR3 is TGTGCCAGCAGTTTAGGCGGGGGCGGCAGCGGAATTTCTGAAGCTTTCTTT.

V is TRBV6-5 and J is TRBJ2-2; D not certain. V was clipped by 4 bases and J by 5 bases, with 5 bases between them. CDR1 and CDR2 (germline): MNHEY, SVGAGI. The CDR3 has 12 amino acids. CDR3 in DNA: TGTGCCAGCAGTTTCCGAACCGGGGAGCTGTTTTTT. This sequence encodes CASSFRTGELFF.

The rearrangement uses TRBV6-1 and TRBJ1-2, with unresolved D. The CDR3 length is 15 residues. Trimming shortened V by 3 bases and J by 4 bases, and 15 bases separated the two germline ends. The germline gives CDR1 MNHNS, CDR2 SASEGT. CDR3 sequence: CASSDKNGGIYGYTF. CDR3 nucleotide sequence: TGTGCCAGCAGTGATAAGAATGGAGGGATCTATGGCTACACCTTC.

The chain couples TRBV13 to TRBJ1-3; no clear D gene. V lost 3 bases and J 0 bases, leaving 12 bases between the germline ends. CDR3 size: 16 residues. The germline V gene has CDR1 PRHDT and CDR2 FYEKMQ (reference sequence). CDR3 bases: TGTGCCAGCAGCTTTCGACACTTAAGCTCTGGAAACACCATATATTTT. It codes for CASSFRHLSSGNTIYF.

This sequence joins TRBV4-2 and TRBJ2-5, with 7 bases that match TRBD1. J lost 3 bases, V lost 4 bases, and 5 bases had no gene match. The CDR3 length is 14 residues. In germline, CDR1 is LGHNA, CDR2 YNFKEQ. CDR3 in DNA: TGTGCCAGCAGCCCCGGGACAGCAAAAGAGACCCAGTACTTC. Amino acid sequence: CASSPGTAKETQYF.